Below are 22 T cell receptor beta chains sequenced from a single sample in a study of cytomegalovirus exposure and HLA in healthy donors. PCR was performed using 60 Vbeta and 13 Jbeta primers. The repertoire was sequenced with immunoSEQ multiplex PCR; TCRdb's copy has only in-frame clones and lacks some. In the table there are roughly 150,000 clones, around three quarters of which are singletons. Sequenced input: PBMCs. The receptors originated from a male donor in good health and CMV-seronegative.

The V call is TRBV5-1, the J call TRBJ2-7; 7 bases align to TRBD1. There are 14 residues in the CDR3. CDR1 and CDR2 from the germline V gene are SGHRS and YFSETQ. V gave up 2 bases and J gave up 5 bases; unmatched junction bases: 7. For the CDR3, the DNA is TGCGCCAGCAGCTTTTCGGCAGGGGGTAACGAGCAGTACTTC. Its translation: CASSFSAGGNEQYF. The full variable domain, with the rest looked up from reference TRBV5-1 and TRBJ2-7, is KAGVTQTPRYLIKTRGQQVTLSCSPISGHRSVSWYQQTPGQGLQFLFEYFSETQRNKGNFPGRFSGRQFSNSRSEMNVSTLELGDSALYLCASSFSAGGNEQYFGPGTRLTVT.

This clone was seen only a few times. The chain uses TRBV9 and TRBJ1-4; D not certain. The V gene's germline CDR1 is SGDLS and CDR2 YYNGEE. CDR3 length: 15 amino acids. The V end lost 0 bases, the J end lost 0 bases, and 6 bases lay between the germline ends. CDR3 nucleotide sequence: TGTGCCAGCAGCGTAGCCTCTACAACTAATGAAAAACTGTTTTTT. Protein sequence: CASSVASTTNEKLFF.

The chain combines TRBV5-5 with TRBJ1-6; a possible D gene is TRBD1 (6 bases). The CDR3 runs 16 residues. Trimming cost V 4 bases and J 5 bases, with 16 bases left between them. Germline V gives CDR1 SGHKS, CDR2 YYEKEE (reference sequence). CDR3 residues: CASSPRQDLNNSPLHF. CDR3 nucleotide sequence: TGTGCCAGCAGCCCCCGACAGGATTTGAATAATTCACCCCTCCACTTT.

The J gene is TRBJ1-5, the V gene TRBV28, with TRBD1 identical over 9 bases. CDR3 length: 19 residues. Germline V gives CDR1 MDHEN, CDR2 SYDVKM. V was clipped by 1 base and J by 0 bases; unmatched bases: 10. CDR3 in amino acids: CASSLSGTGFPYSNQPQHF. In nucleotides, the CDR3 is TGTGCCAGCAGTTTATCCGGGACAGGGTTCCCTTATAGCAATCAGCCCCAGCATTTT.

The chain employs TRBV28 and TRBJ2-3; D not resolved. The V and J ends lost 5 bases and 2 bases respectively, with 11 bases between them. Germline CDR1 is MDHEN and CDR2 is SYDVKM. The CDR3 is 14 residues long. CDR3 nucleotides: TGTGCCAGCAGTCTAGGTGGGTCCACAGATACGCAGTATTTT. Residues: CASSLGGSTDTQYF.

The chain recombines TRBV5-1 with TRBJ2-5; 7 bases are shared with TRBD2. The germline CDR1 and CDR2 sequences are SGHRS and YFSETQ. The trim removed 1 base at V and 5 bases at J, leaving 8 bases unmatched. The CDR3 consists of 15 residues. As DNA, the CDR3 is TGCGCCAGCAGCTTGACCCCGACTAGCCTGGAGACCCAGTACTTC. The encoded protein is CASSLTPTSLETQYF. Using reference TRBV5-1 and TRBJ2-5 for the parts outside the CDR3, the full variable domain is KAGVTQTPRYLIKTRGQQVTLSCSPISGHRSVSWYQQTPGQGLQFLFEYFSETQRNKGNFPGRFSGRQFSNSRSEMNVSTLELGDSALYLCASSLTPTSLETQYFGPGTRLLVL.

This sequence joins TRBV7-2 and TRBJ1-4; D possibly corresponds to TRBD1 (5 bases). Trimming removed 2 bases from V and 8 bases from J, with 12 bases in between. CDR3 length equals 14 residues. Per germline, CDR1 SGHTA and CDR2 FQGNSA. The CDR3 reads CASSLNSGREKLFF. The DNA for the CDR3 is TGTGCCAGCAGCTTAAATTCAGGGAGGGAAAAACTGTTTTTT. The full variable domain, its missing parts supplied by reference TRBV7-2 and TRBJ1-4, is GAGVSQSPSNKVTEKGKDVELRCDPISGHTALYWYRQSLGQGLEFLIYFQGNSAPDKSGLPSDRFSAERTGGSVSTLTIQRTQQEDSAVYLCASSLNSGREKLFFGSGTQLSVL.

The chain's CDR3 is CASSTSQGPNTEAFF. The CDR3 region has the DNA TGCGCCAGCAGCACTTCACAGGGGCCGAACACTGAAGCTTTCTTT. The V and J genes are TRBV5-1 and TRBJ1-1, with TRBD1 matching 7 bases. The CDR3 covers 15 residues. With 4 bases clipped from V and 1 base from J, the junction kept 7 bases outside the gene matches. Germline V gene data show CDR1 as SGHRS and CDR2 as YFSETQ. The full variable domain, completed using reference TRBV5-1 and TRBJ1-1, is KAGVTQTPRYLIKTRGQQVTLSCSPISGHRSVSWYQQTPGQGLQFLFEYFSETQRNKGNFPGRFSGRQFSNSRSEMNVSTLELGDSALYLCASSTSQGPNTEAFFGQGTRLTVV.

The gene calls are TRBV5-1 and TRBJ2-1, with a tentative D call TRBD2 (6 bases). This CDR3 is built from 15 residues. V was clipped by 4 bases and J by 0 bases, with 11 bases between them. Germline assignment: CDR1 SGHRS and CDR2 YFSETQ. The CDR3: CASSLDGGSYNEQFF. Here the CDR3 DNA reads TGCGCCAGCAGCCTGGACGGGGGCTCCTACAATGAGCAGTTCTTC.

This clone was counted once. The V call is TRBV2, the J call TRBJ2-7; 7 bases map to TRBD1. Germline CDR1 is SNHLY and CDR2 is FYNNEI. The CDR3 runs to 13 residues. V shed 2 bases, J shed 5 bases, and the junction held 3 bases outside the gene matches. The CDR3: CASSEQGVHEQYF. CDR3 in DNA: TGTGCCAGCAGTGAACAGGGGGTCCACGAGCAGTACTTC. The whole variable domain, remainder taken from reference TRBV2 and TRBJ2-7, is EPEVTQTPSHQVTQMGQEVILRCVPISNHLYFYWYRQILGQKVEFLVSFYNNEISEKSEIFDDQFSVERPDGSNFTLKIRSTKLEDSAMYFCASSEQGVHEQYFGPGTRLTVT.

The J gene is TRBJ2-1, the V gene TRBV5-1; 14 nucleotides match TRBD2. Unmatched junction bases numbered 5, after V lost 4 bases and J lost 8 bases. CDR1 is SGHRS and CDR2 is YFSETQ in the germline V gene. CDR3 size: 15 residues. CDR3 in DNA: TGCGCCAGCAGCCCCGGGACTAGCGGGGGCCATGAGCAGTTCTTC. It encodes CASSPGTSGGHEQFF.

This chain uses TRBV4-1 with TRBJ1-5; possible D gene TRBD1, 5 bases. The V gene lost 1 base and the J gene lost 4 bases, with 11 bases spanning the gap. CDR3 size: 15 residues. CDR1 and CDR2 from the germline V gene are MGHRA and YSYEKL. CDR3 DNA sequence: TGCGCCAGCAGCCAAGTCTTCCAGGGTAATCAGCCCCAGCATTTT. It is translated as CASSQVFQGNQPQHF.

The chain links TRBV11-2 to TRBJ1-5, with 8 positions matching TRBD1. The germline V gene encodes CDR1 SGHAT and CDR2 FQNNGV. This CDR3 contains 15 residues. Unmatched junction bases numbered 5, after V lost 0 bases and J lost 7 bases. CDR3 region: CASSLDRAGGQPQHF. The CDR3 coding sequence is TGTGCCAGCAGCTTAGATAGGGCAGGGGGCCAGCCCCAGCATTTT.

The chain has TRBV6-4 and TRBJ2-1; 8 nucleotides align to TRBD2. The CDR3 extends over 17 amino acids. From germline, CDR1 is MRHNA and CDR2 SNTAGT. The V gene end was trimmed by 4 bases and the J gene end by 5 bases; junction bases not matched to a gene: 13. CDR3 coding DNA: TGTGCCAGCAGTGGTGCCCAAGCGGGAGATTTGGACAATGAGCAGTTCTTC. Protein product: CASSGAQAGDLDNEQFF.

The V gene is TRBV29-1, the J gene TRBJ2-3, with 8 bases that match TRBD2. After removal of 3 bases from V and 0 bases from J, the junction contained 8 bases not matched to a gene. The germline V gene has CDR1 SQVTM and CDR2 ANQGSEA. CDR3 size: 16 residues. The CDR3 sequence: CSVEGTSGTSTDTQYF. The CDR3 region has the DNA TGCAGCGTTGAGGGAACTAGCGGAACTAGCACAGATACGCAGTATTTT.

In nucleotides, the CDR3 is TGTGCCAGCAGGTTGCTTAGCGGGGGGGAAGATACGCAGTATTTT. The encoded protein is CASRLLSGGEDTQYF. J is TRBJ2-3 and V is TRBV28; 11 positions match TRBD2. Losses at the gene ends were 6 bases for V and 5 bases for J; bases not matched to a gene: 7. CDR1 and CDR2 from the germline V gene are MDHEN and SYDVKM. This CDR3 region has 15 residues.

V is TRBV27 and J is TRBJ1-2; the D gene is possibly TRBD1 (6 bases). The CDR3 sequence is 14 residues long. V gave up 3 bases and J gave up 5 bases, with 13 bases separating them. The germline V gene has CDR1 MNHEY and CDR2 SMNVEV (reference sequence). DNA of the CDR3: TGTGCCAGCAGTTTCCTGGGGGCAAGGTATGGCTACACCTTC. This codes for CASSFLGARYGYTF.

The chain is built from TRBV7-9 and TRBJ1-1; weak D call: TRBD1 (5 bases). This CDR3 has 17 residues. The V and J ends lost 3 bases and 1 base respectively, with 18 bases between them. Germline values: CDR1 SEHNR, CDR2 FQNEAQ (reference sequence). CDR3 protein: CASSLRGETSQNTEAFF. CDR3 coding DNA: TGTGCCAGCAGCTTGCGGGGCGAGACATCACAGAACACTGAAGCTTTCTTT.

V and J are TRBV11-2 and TRBJ2-7; TRBD2 is a possible D gene (6 bases). Germline CDR1 reads SGHAT; CDR2 reads FQNNGV. Between the trimmed V and J ends, which lost 2 bases and 5 bases, there was a span of 10 bases. The CDR3 is 13 amino acids. The CDR3 nucleotides are TGTGCCAGCAGCTTATCCTGGGGGGACGAGCAGTACTTC. Translating gives CASSLSWGDEQYF.

The chain has TRBV28 and TRBJ2-7; D possibly corresponds to TRBD2 (6 bases). Germline CDR1 and CDR2: MDHEN and SYDVKM. V was clipped by 1 base and J by 7 bases, with 11 bases between them. This CDR3 has 13 amino acids. The CDR3 loop reads CASSLFDRGEQYF. The CDR3 DNA reads as TGTGCCAGCAGTTTATTTGATCGGGGGGAGCAGTACTTC.

The rearrangement joins TRBV5-1 to TRBJ2-5; tentatively, D is TRBD2 (7 bases). Germline V gene sequence: CDR1 SGHRS, CDR2 YFSETQ. The CDR3 length is 12 residues. The V gene lost 5 bases and the J gene lost 6 bases, with 11 bases spanning the gap. The CDR3, as DNA: TGCGCCAGCAGAGGGGGGGGGCAGACCCAGTACTTC. Translating gives CASRGGGQTQYF.

This clone occurred a few times. The rearrangement links TRBV5-6 to TRBJ1-4; 10 bases are shared with TRBD1. Trimming took 3 bases from V and 10 from J; bases not matched to a gene: 6. This CDR3 comprises 14 residues. CDR1 and CDR2 (germline): SGHDT, YYEEEE. DNA for the CDR3: TGTGCCAGCAGCTCCGGGACAGGGGATGTAAAACTGTTTTTT. Translation gives CASSSGTGDVKLFF.